The source of this T cell receptor (beta chain) is a study of T cells in Graves' hyperthyroidism and ophthalmopathy. With duration under 3 months, ophthalmopathy was active: Clinical Activity Score at least 3, NOSPECS at least 4. RNA transcripts yielded amplified TCR beta CDR3 regions. With the HTBI primer set, the TCR CDR3 went through a first round of RT-PCR. TCRdb analysed the multiplex PCR reads with MiXCR anew, one entry per CDR3 protein. The sample carries a few hundred thousand distinct CDR3 sequences, about a sixth recorded once. This clonotype has a handful of counts. Its antigen is unidentified. General observations from the study: The model forecast ophthalmopathy, anticipating it by a median roughly 6 months before onset.

The TCR was taken from a middle-aged woman with Graves' ophthalmopathy. The sample taken for sequencing was blood.

CDR3 sequence (DNA): TGTGCCAGCAGCTTGGGGGGAGTCTCCGGTGAAAAACTGTTTTTT. It yields the protein CASSLGGVSGEKLFF. J is TRBJ1-4 and V is TRBV5-6; D remains unclear. The CDR3 contains 15 residues. The V end was cut by 0 bases, the J end by 7 bases, with 13 bases between. CDR1 and CDR2 (germline): SGHDT, YYEEEE.